The entry that follows covers one TCR beta chain sequence. This record belongs to a study of high-grade serous ovarian cancer treatment subgroups. Whole-study context: Mean per sample: approximately 14,000 reads, several thousand unique TCR beta rearrangements.

Tumor samples were obtained before definitive surgery or chemotherapy. Profiled with immunoSEQ multiplex PCR; TCRdb holds only in-frame clones, not every one. The repertoire holds 4,500 or so clones, with approximately 69% as singletons. This TCR was sampled from a human donor with high-grade serous ovarian cancer. What was sequenced was tumor tissue.

CDR3 bases: TGTGCCAGCAGCTACCCCCCAGCGGGGGTCAATGAGCAGTTCTTC. It specifies CASSYPPAGVNEQFF. The chain uses TRBV5-4 and TRBJ2-1, with TRBD2 matching over 8 bases. This CDR3 is 15 amino acids long. After removal of 3 bases from V and 6 bases from J, the junction contained 8 bases not matched to a gene. Germline CDR1 reads SGHNT; CDR2 reads YYREEE (reference sequence).